This T cell receptor beta chain is drawn from a study of vaccination and CD4 T cells after COVID-19. The wider study: Four females and six males made up the convalescents, two of whom were Hispanic.

The study sequenced cultured CD4+ T cell DNA using the Oncomine TCR Beta short-read assay. DNA came from CD4+ T cells after culture. One entry per CDR3 protein, called by TCRdb with MiXCR from the PCR reads. The data hold some 25,000 distinct CDR3 sequences, with around half observed a single time. As for this clonotype: As yet, its antigen is unknown.

The treatment was: 10-day PBMC culture with coronavirus spike peptide pools or control peptides (ViraFEST assay). Once cultured less than 11 days, CD4+ T cells underwent isolation by negative selection. The CDR3 length is 15 residues. The trim removed 2 bases at V and 10 bases at J, leaving 8 bases unmatched. Germline loops: CDR1 MNHEY, CDR2 SMNVEV (reference sequence). This rearrangement joins TRBV27 to TRBJ1-6; 7 nucleotides line up with TRBD1. The source is a human donor who had recovered from COVID-19. The sequenced sample consisted of CD4+ T cells from blood, cultured in vitro. CDR3 loop: CASSLGTELWSPLHF. Written as DNA, the CDR3 is TGTGCCAGCAGTTTAGGGACAGAATTGTGGTCACCCCTCCACTTT.